This T cell receptor beta chain derives from a study of beta chain features in type 1 diabetes. General study findings and limits: Any PCR bias toward short templates would affect both groups alike.

A remark on this clone: No antigen is known for it.

TCRB transcripts that were expressed got sequenced, as all of the isolated RNA had been reverse transcribed. The method was immunoSEQ multiplex PCR; TCRdb's version includes in-frame clones alone and lacks a portion of them. The sample holds 200,000 to 250,000 clones; 27% are singletons and the top ten take 3.5% to 4.5%. Per germline, CDR1 WNHNN and CDR2 SYGVQD (reference sequence). V shed 0 bases and J shed 3 bases, with 12 bases lying between them. The CDR3 totals 15 residues. The specimen sequenced was central memory CD4+ T cells from blood. The TCR was taken from a man aged 30-40 years in good health. The chain has TRBV10-1 and TRBJ2-7, with D perhaps matching TRBD2 (5 bases). The CDR3 spells CASSESTRRNYEQYF. The CDR3 nucleotides are TGCGCCAGCAGTGAGTCAACTAGAAGGAACTACGAGCAGTACTTC.